These T cell receptor beta chains were read from a single sample in a study of blood T cells in healthy people across ages. TCRdb used MiXCR to reprocess the 5' RACE reads, holding one entry per CDR3 protein. The table has 1 million to 1.2 million distinct CDR3 sequences, roughly two fifths seen once. What was sequenced was blood. These receptors were taken from a man aged 18 to 29 in good health. CDR3s include the opening cysteine and the closing phenylalanine or tryptophan. Fields, in order: CDR3 length, D gene, J gene, V gene, clone size, CDR3 DNA, CDR3 protein. D genes are given only for firm matches. The size of a clone is reported for some rows only, either as once, few or many, or as a class for expanded clones.

14 - TRBJ2-7 TRBV2 - TGTGCCAGCAGTGAACGGGTAAGCTCCTACGAGCAGTACTTC CASSERVSSYEQYF
13 - TRBJ1-4 TRBV6-1 - TGTGCCAGCAGTGAGTCGATGGTAGAAAAACTGTTTTTT CASSESMVEKLFF
14 - TRBJ2-5 TRBV7-8 - TGTGCCAGCAGCGTGAGACAGACCCAAGAGACCCAGTACTTC CASSVRQTQETQYF
17 TRBD1 TRBJ1-3 TRBV4-2 - TGTGCCAGCAGCCAAAGATCGGGCAGGGGGGGCGGAAACACCATATATTTT CASSQRSGRGGGNTIYF
14 TRBD1 TRBJ1-2 TRBV28 few TGTGCCAGCAGTTTCGGGACAGCGCACTATGGCTACACCTTC CASSFGTAHYGYTF
16 TRBD2 TRBJ2-3 TRBV7-2 - TGTGCCAGCAGCTTACCTATAGCGGGGTGGACAGATATGCAGTATTTT CASSLPIAGWTDMQYF
19 TRBD2 TRBJ2-5 TRBV28 - TGTGCCAGCAGTATCCTACACCCCAGACTAGCGGGGGGGCCTAATGAGCAGTACTTC CASSILHPRLAGGPNEQYF
14 - TRBJ1-1 TRBV27 - TGTGCCTCCGCCCAGGAGCCGGGACACCGGGTAGCTTTCTTT CASAQEPGHRVAFF
15 - TRBJ2-2 TRBV9 - TGTGCCAGCAGCGGACGGGACCCGAACACCGGGGAGCTGTTTTTT CASSGRDPNTGELFF
18 TRBD1 TRBJ2-3 TRBV27 - TGTGCCAGCAGGGAAAAATACAGGGGGTACCTTCTTGCAGATACGCAGTATTTT CASREKYRGYLLADTQYF
16 - TRBJ1-1 TRBV5-5 - TGTGCCAGCAGGGACCGGGCTCCGATGTTGAACACTGAAGCTTTCTTT CASRDRAPMLNTEAFF
16 TRBD2 TRBJ2-4 TRBV27 - TGTGCCAGCTACCTAGCGGGGGGAAGCTCCTACAATGAGCAGTACTTC CASYLAGGSSYNEQYF
12 - TRBJ2-1 TRBV10-3 few TGTGCCATCAGGGTAAATGGCCGTGAGCAGTTCTTC CAIRVNGREQFF
16 TRBD1 TRBJ2-7 TRBV5-1 few TGCGCCAGCAGATATTTTAAAACAGGGGAGCCTTACGAGCAGTACTTC CASRYFKTGEPYEQYF